At least ten counts were recorded for the clone carrying this TCR beta chain. The antigen remains undetermined. Thyroid surgery had not been preceded by any treatment in any patient. Trimming took 0 bases from V and 9 from J, leaving 15 bases between them. CDR3 length: 15 amino acids. CDR1 SGHTA and CDR2 FQGTGA come from the germline V gene. The data were taken from a study of metastatic and nonmetastatic thyroid tumors. Study in general: Malignant and benign thyroid patients had repertoires compared in peripheral blood and tumor or nodule tissue.

Per the study methods: Clinicopathological groups of papillary thyroid cancer showed CDR3 differences that were used to build a distant-metastasis classifier. TCRdb called clones again from the PCR reads with MiXCR. The V and J calls follow TCRdb's processing rather than the paper's. The sample has approximately 20,000 clones, 28% seen once. Whole-study results and caveats: The study reportedly found significantly higher TCR beta diversity in malignant thyroid tumors than benign nodules, in blood and tumor.

This TCR was recovered from a female donor with papillary thyroid cancer or a benign thyroid nodule (not recorded which). Some clones in this sample may be carry-over from other donors' samples. J is TRBJ2-1 and V is TRBV7-3, with D possibly TRBD1 on 6 matching bases. The sequenced sample consisted of tumor tissue. The CDR3 here is CASSLTRDNSGEQFF. The DNA for the CDR3 is TGTGCCAGCAGCTTAACCCGGGACAACAGCGGTGAGCAGTTCTTC.